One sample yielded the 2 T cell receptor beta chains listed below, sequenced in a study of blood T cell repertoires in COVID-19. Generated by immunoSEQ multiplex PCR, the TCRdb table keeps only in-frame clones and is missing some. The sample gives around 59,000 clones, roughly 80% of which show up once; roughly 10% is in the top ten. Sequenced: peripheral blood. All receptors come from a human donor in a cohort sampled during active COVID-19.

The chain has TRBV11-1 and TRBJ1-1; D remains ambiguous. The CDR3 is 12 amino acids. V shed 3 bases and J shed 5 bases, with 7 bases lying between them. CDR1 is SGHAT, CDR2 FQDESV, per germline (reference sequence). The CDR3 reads CASSFGQTEAFF. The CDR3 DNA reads TGTGCCAGCAGCTTTGGCCAGACTGAAGCTTTCTTT.

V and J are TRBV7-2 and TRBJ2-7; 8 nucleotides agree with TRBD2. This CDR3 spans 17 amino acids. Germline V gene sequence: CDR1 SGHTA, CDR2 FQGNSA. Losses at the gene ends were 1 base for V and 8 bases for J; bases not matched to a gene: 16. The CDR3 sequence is CASSLVSSGPLLPQQYF. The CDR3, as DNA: TGTGCCAGCAGCTTAGTGTCTAGCGGGCCACTTCTACCCCAGCAGTACTTC.